This T cell receptor (beta chain) was retrieved from a study of T cells in Graves' hyperthyroidism and ophthalmopathy. What was amplified from RNA transcripts were TCR beta CDR3 regions. The TCR CDR3 first-round RT-PCR relied on the HTBI primer set. Using its own MiXCR run on the multiplex PCR reads, TCRdb lists one record per CDR3 protein. The sample yields hundreds of thousands of distinct CDR3 sequences, 14% to 15% seen once. This clonotype was detected a few times. Its antigen is unidentified. Study-level results: With a median lead of approximately 6 months before onset, the model predicted ophthalmopathy. Researchers report that a 13 V-J model separated ophthalmopathy from stable hyperthyroidism.

The germline V gene encodes CDR1 SGHTA and CDR2 FQGNSA. CDR3 length equals 16 residues. The V segment lost 0 bases and the J segment 0 bases; nucleotides outside the gene matches: 5. This TCR came from a man aged 18 to 30 with Graves' ophthalmopathy. The sequenced sample consisted of blood. The chain employs TRBV7-2 and TRBJ2-7; 7 bases are shared with TRBD2. The CDR3 region is CASSLAGGRDSYEQYF. For the CDR3, the DNA is TGTGCCAGCAGCTTAGCGGGGGGGAGGGACTCCTACGAGCAGTACTTC.